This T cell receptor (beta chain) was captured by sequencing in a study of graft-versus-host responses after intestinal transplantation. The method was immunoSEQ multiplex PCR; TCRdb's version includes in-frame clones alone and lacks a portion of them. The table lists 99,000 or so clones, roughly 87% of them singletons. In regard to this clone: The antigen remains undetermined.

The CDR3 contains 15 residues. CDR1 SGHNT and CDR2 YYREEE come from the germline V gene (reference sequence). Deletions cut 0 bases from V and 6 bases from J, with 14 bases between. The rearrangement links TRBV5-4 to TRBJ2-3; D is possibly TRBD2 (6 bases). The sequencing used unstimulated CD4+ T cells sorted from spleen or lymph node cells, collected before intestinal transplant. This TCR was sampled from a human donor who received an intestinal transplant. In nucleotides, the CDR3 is TGTGCCAGCAGCTTGGCACGGGAGTTGGCGGATACGCAGTATTTT. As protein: CASSLARELADTQYF.